The T cell receptor (beta chain) described here comes from a study of T cell responses to AZD1222 COVID-19 vaccine. Turning to this clone: Its antigen remains unknown.

Study conclusions and caveats: Most donors were white British, females outnumbered males, and clonal diversity was possibly underestimated.

Germline loops: CDR1 MNHEY, CDR2 SVGAGI. With 5 bases removed from V and 2 bases from J, the gap between germline ends came to 16 bases. The CDR3 has 15 residues. TCRdb keeps only in-frame clones here, not all; method: immunoSEQ multiplex PCR. The sample shows 150,000 to 200,000 clones, just over 90% of them seen only once. The rearrangement joins TRBV6-5 to TRBJ2-7, with D maybe TRBD1 (6 bases). The specimen comprised peripheral blood, sampled on day 0 of AZD1222 vaccination. This TCR derives from an adult in good health. The CDR3 protein is CASSIEQGFTYEQYF. The CDR3 DNA reads TGTGCCAGCAGTATCGAACAGGGTTTTACCTACGAGCAGTACTTC.